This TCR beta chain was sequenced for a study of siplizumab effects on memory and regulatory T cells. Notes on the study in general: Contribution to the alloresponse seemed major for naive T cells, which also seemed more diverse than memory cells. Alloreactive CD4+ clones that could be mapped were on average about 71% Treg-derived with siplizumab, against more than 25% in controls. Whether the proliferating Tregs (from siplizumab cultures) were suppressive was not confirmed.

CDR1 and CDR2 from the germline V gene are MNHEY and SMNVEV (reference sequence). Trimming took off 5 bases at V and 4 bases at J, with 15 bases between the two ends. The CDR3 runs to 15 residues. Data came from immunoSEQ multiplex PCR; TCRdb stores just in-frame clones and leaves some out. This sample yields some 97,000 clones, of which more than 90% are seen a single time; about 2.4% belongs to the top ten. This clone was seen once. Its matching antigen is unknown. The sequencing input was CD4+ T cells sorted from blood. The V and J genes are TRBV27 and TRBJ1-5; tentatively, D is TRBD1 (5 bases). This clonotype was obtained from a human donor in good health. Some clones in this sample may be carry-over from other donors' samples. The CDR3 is CASSDSGTTNQPQHF. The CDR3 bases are TGTGCCAGCAGTGATAGCGGGACGACAAATCAGCCCCAGCATTTT.